The 27 T cell receptor beta chains presented below share a single source sample, sequenced in a study of cytomegalovirus exposure and HLA in healthy donors. Primers: 60 Vbeta forward and 13 Jbeta reverse. The repertoire was sequenced with immunoSEQ multiplex PCR; TCRdb's copy has only in-frame clones and lacks some. This sample's clone table lists about 150,000 clones. Sequencing input: PBMCs. The receptors originated from a woman aged 50 to 60 in good health and CMV-seronegative.

The chain is built from TRBV5-1 and TRBJ2-2, with unresolved D. The CDR3 totals 16 residues. Trimming removed 0 bases from V and 1 base from J, with 10 bases in between. Germline lookup yields CDR1 SGHRS and CDR2 YFSETQ. CDR3 DNA sequence: TGCGCCAGCAGCTTGGCAGCCCAGGTGAACACCGGGGAGCTGTTTTTT. Protein: CASSLAAQVNTGELFF.

This sequence joins TRBV6-5 and TRBJ2-7; 7 bases are a match to TRBD1. The V gene end was trimmed by 5 bases and the J gene end by 3 bases; junction bases not matched to a gene: 4. This CDR3 is built from 13 residues. The germline V gene encodes CDR1 MNHEY and CDR2 SVGAGI. The CDR3 region is CASSPRDSYEQYF. CDR3 bases: TGTGCCAGCAGTCCCCGGGACAGCTACGAGCAGTACTTC.

CDR3 protein: CASSLIAGGHNEQFF. The CDR3 DNA sequence: TGTGCCAGCAGCTTGATAGCGGGGGGACACAATGAGCAGTTCTTC. This rearrangement joins TRBV5-6 to TRBJ2-1, with 10 bases identical to TRBD2. The CDR3 has 15 amino acids. Germline loops: CDR1 SGHDT, CDR2 YYEEEE. J was trimmed by 5 bases and V by 1 base; bases with no gene match: 3.

This chain links TRBV25-1 with TRBJ2-3; D ambiguous. The germline V gene encodes CDR1 MGHDK and CDR2 SYGVNS. This CDR3 comprises 14 residues. V gave up 2 bases and J gave up 6 bases, with 12 bases separating them. CDR3 bases: TGTGCCAGCAGTGAACGAGCTATACCTGATACGCAGTATTTT. As protein: CASSERAIPDTQYF. The whole variable domain, filled in from reference TRBV25-1 and TRBJ2-3, reads EADIYQTPRYLVIGTGKKITLECSQTMGHDKMYWYQQDPGMELHLIHYSYGVNSTEKGDLSSESTVSRIRTEHFPLTLESARPSHTSQYLCASSERAIPDTQYFGPGTRLTVL.

V gene TRBV4-1 combines with J gene TRBJ1-2, with D uncertain. From germline, CDR1 is MGHRA and CDR2 YSYEKL. This CDR3 is 12 amino acids long. With 4 bases removed from V and 13 bases from J, the gap between germline ends came to 16 bases. CDR3 loop: CASSLSGRVCTF. The CDR3 coding sequence is TGCGCCAGCAGCCTCTCCGGTCGAGTATGCACCTTC.

The J gene is TRBJ1-2, the V gene TRBV9; D call uncertain. Germline values: CDR1 SGDLS, CDR2 YYNGEE. V was cut by 3 bases and J by 8 bases, with 20 bases left in between. The CDR3 has 15 amino acids. CDR3 in amino acids: CASSAVVGFGEGYTF. The CDR3 bases are TGTGCCAGCAGCGCAGTGGTAGGCTTTGGGGAGGGCTACACCTTC.

The chain recombines TRBV18 with TRBJ1-4, with 8 bases identical to TRBD1. The germline CDR1 and CDR2 sequences are KGHSH and LQKENI. J lost 8 bases, V lost 6 bases, and 8 bases had no gene match. The CDR3 totals 14 residues. Here the CDR3 reads CASSPDRGREKLFF. DNA of the CDR3: TGTGCCAGCTCGCCTGACAGGGGCCGGGAAAAACTGTTTTTT.

The chain links TRBV28 to TRBJ1-2, with unresolved D. This CDR3 region has 13 residues. Trimming left V 7 bases short and J 7 bases short, with 16 bases between. Per the germline V gene, CDR1 is MDHEN and CDR2 is SYDVKM. CDR3 sequence reads: CASIGGTVTGYTF. The CDR3 nucleotides are TGTGCCAGCATTGGAGGAACAGTCACTGGCTACACCTTC.

The CDR3 region is CASSQVGGQGTDTQYF. The CDR3 nucleotides read TGCGCCAGCAGCCAAGTGGGGGGACAGGGGACAGATACGCAGTATTTT. This chain uses TRBV4-3 with TRBJ2-3; 10 bases agree with TRBD1. V lost 1 base, J lost 3 bases, and 4 bases stayed unmatched. This CDR3 is built from 16 residues. Per germline, CDR1 LGHNA and CDR2 YSLEER.

This chain connects TRBV18 to TRBJ1-1; D may be TRBD1 (5 bases). Germline V gene data show CDR1 as KGHSH and CDR2 as LQKENI. The CDR3 covers 12 residues. Deletions cut 0 bases from V and 8 bases from J, with 7 bases between. The DNA for the CDR3 is TGTGCCAGCTCACCACCGTCAGGGGAAGCTTTCTTT. Encoded protein: CASSPPSGEAFF.

The gene calls are TRBV9 and TRBJ1-2, with 7 positions matching TRBD1. CDR3 length: 16 residues. The germline gives CDR1 SGDLS, CDR2 YYNGEE. V trimming: 0 bases; J trimming: 0 bases; junction bases outside the gene matches: 5. CDR3 region: CASSVGGGQANYGYTF. In DNA form, the CDR3 reads TGTGCCAGCAGCGTAGGAGGGGGCCAAGCTAACTATGGCTACACCTTC.

The chain combines TRBV2 with TRBJ2-7, with D possibly matching TRBD1 (5 bases). The CDR3 has 15 amino acids. From germline, CDR1 is SNHLY and CDR2 FYNNEI. V was cut by 4 bases and J by 1 base, with 14 bases left in between. As DNA, the CDR3 is TGTGCCAGCAGTGGTGGGCAGGGTGCTTCCTACGAGCAGTACTTC. It is translated as CASSGGQGASYEQYF.

This chain joins TRBV28 and TRBJ2-1, with 14 positions matching TRBD2. Germline V gene lookup returns CDR1 MDHEN and CDR2 SYDVKM. CDR3 length: 15 residues. V lost 7 bases to trimming and J lost 8 bases; unmatched junction nucleotides: 7. The CDR3 DNA reads as TGTGCCAGCACCCCGGGGACTAGCGGGAGTGATGAGCAGTTCTTC. This sequence encodes CASTPGTSGSDEQFF.

V gene TRBV27 combines with J gene TRBJ1-6; D is unresolved. There are 19 residues in the CDR3. Trimming took 0 bases from V and 0 from J, leaving 15 bases between them. Germline V gene lookup returns CDR1 MNHEY and CDR2 SMNVEV (reference sequence). In DNA, the CDR3 is TGTGCCAGCAGTTTATCGGCCGCGGGGAGGAGCTCCTATAATTCACCCCTCCACTTT. This translates into CASSLSAAGRSSYNSPLHF.

This chain links TRBV14 with TRBJ2-1; TRBD1 might be the D (6 bases). There are 14 residues in the CDR3. The V end was cut by 5 bases, the J end by 2 bases, with 10 bases between. Germline V gene lookup returns CDR1 SGHDN and CDR2 FVKESK. CDR3 in DNA: TGTGCCAGCAGCTCCGGACAGACCTACAATGAGCAGTTCTTC. This sequence encodes CASSSGQTYNEQFF. Based on the CDR3 plus reference TRBV14 and TRBJ2-1, the full variable domain is EAGVTQFPSHSVIEKGQTVTLRCDPISGHDNLYWYRRVMGKEIKFLLHFVKESKQDESGMPNNRFLAERTGGTYSTLKVQPAELEDSGVYFCASSSGQTYNEQFFGPGTRLTVL.

This chain links TRBV5-1 with TRBJ2-2; 10 bases agree with TRBD2. Germline CDR1 and CDR2: SGHRS and YFSETQ. Losses at the gene ends were 9 bases for V and 6 bases for J; bases not matched to a gene: 8. The CDR3 totals 14 residues. CDR3 residues: CATAGTSVPGELFF. For the CDR3, the DNA is TGCGCCACCGCCGGGACTAGCGTCCCCGGGGAGCTGTTTTTT. Looking up the rest from reference TRBV5-1 and TRBJ2-2 gives the full variable domain: KAGVTQTPRYLIKTRGQQVTLSCSPISGHRSVSWYQQTPGQGLQFLFEYFSETQRNKGNFPGRFSGRQFSNSRSEMNVSTLELGDSALYLCATAGTSVPGELFFGEGSRLTVL.

The V call is TRBV9, the J call TRBJ1-2, with unresolved D. CDR1 is SGDLS and CDR2 is YYNGEE in the germline V gene. The V end lost 6 bases, the J end lost 8 bases, and 17 bases lay between the germline ends. The CDR3 extends over 13 amino acids. The CDR3 is CASKSRLSLGYTF. CDR3 nucleotide sequence: TGTGCCAGCAAGAGTAGACTCTCCCTAGGCTACACCTTC.

This chain links TRBV5-1 with TRBJ1-4; 10 positions match TRBD1. Unmatched junction bases numbered 11, after V lost 0 bases and J lost 3 bases. The CDR3 consists of 19 residues. CDR1 is SGHRS, CDR2 YFSETQ, per germline. The CDR3 sequence is CASSLAPGQGNAANEKLFF. The CDR3 DNA reads as TGCGCCAGCAGCTTGGCACCGGGACAGGGGAATGCGGCTAATGAAAAACTGTTTTTT.

This rearrangement joins TRBV5-1 to TRBJ1-2; 8 positions agree with TRBD1. With V trimmed by 4 bases and J by 7 bases, 6 bases remained unmatched. There are 13 residues in the CDR3. CDR1 is SGHRS and CDR2 is YFSETQ in the germline V gene. CDR3: CASSIQGDGGYTF. CDR3 sequence (DNA): TGCGCCAGCAGCATACAGGGGGATGGTGGCTACACCTTC.

This sequence joins TRBV7-2 and TRBJ1-5; D might be TRBD1 (5 bases). V dropped 3 bases and J dropped 0 bases, with 6 bases sitting between them. The V gene's germline CDR1 is SGHTA and CDR2 FQGNSA. This CDR3 has 14 amino acids. CDR3 amino acids: CASSLGLSNQPQHF. CDR3 coding DNA: TGTGCCAGCAGCTTGGGACTTAGCAATCAGCCCCAGCATTTT.

V is TRBV11-2 and J is TRBJ1-5, with TRBD1 matching 8 bases. V shed 5 bases, J shed 7 bases, and the junction held 7 bases outside the gene matches. Germline V gene data show CDR1 as SGHAT and CDR2 as FQNNGV. CDR3 length: 14 amino acids. CDR3 loop: CASSLTGVGQPQHF. CDR3 coding DNA: TGTGCCAGCAGCCTGACAGGGGTCGGGCAGCCCCAGCATTTT.

This sequence joins TRBV5-4 and TRBJ2-7, with D perhaps matching TRBD2 (6 bases). The germline V and J ends were trimmed by 4 bases and 2 bases, with 16 bases remaining between them. Per germline, CDR1 SGHNT and CDR2 YYREEE (reference sequence). This CDR3 contains 15 residues. CDR3 sequence: CASSGGISGTYEQYF. Written as DNA, the CDR3 is TGTGCCAGCAGCGGAGGGATCAGCGGCACCTACGAGCAGTACTTC.

The chain combines TRBV7-9 with TRBJ1-4; 9 bases agree with TRBD1. The V gene end was trimmed by 0 bases and the J gene end by 10 bases; junction bases not matched to a gene: 12. The length of the CDR3 is 17 residues. The germline gives CDR1 SEHNR, CDR2 FQNEAQ (reference sequence). Here the CDR3 DNA reads TGTGCCAGCAGCTTAGCGGATGGACAGGGGCCGTGGGGAAAACTGTTTTTT. It is translated as CASSLADGQGPWGKLFF.

In nucleotides, the CDR3 is TGCGCCAGCAGCTCCGCGACCCCCAGGGTGGCCGGGGAGCTGTTTTTT. Encoded protein: CASSSATPRVAGELFF. This chain uses TRBV5-1 with TRBJ2-2, with D maybe TRBD1 (5 bases). CDR1 is SGHRS, CDR2 YFSETQ, per germline. The CDR3 is 16 amino acids. Trimming shortened V by 3 bases and J by 6 bases, and 18 bases separated the two germline ends.

The chain is built from TRBV30 and TRBJ2-5; 11 bases match TRBD2. Unmatched junction bases numbered 9, after V lost 5 bases and J lost 1 base. This CDR3 has 16 residues. Germline V gene lookup returns CDR1 GTSNPN and CDR2 SVGIG (reference sequence). The chain's CDR3 is CAWGIGTSGFQETQYF. Written as DNA, the CDR3 is TGTGCCTGGGGGATAGGGACTAGCGGATTCCAAGAGACCCAGTACTTC.

The chain uses TRBV2 and TRBJ2-7; maybe TRBD2 (6 bases). Germline CDR1 reads SNHLY; CDR2 reads FYNNEI. The CDR3 contains 12 residues. Trimming left V 2 bases short and J 7 bases short, with 9 bases between. The DNA of the CDR3 is TGTGCCAGCAGTGAATCTCGGGGGGAGCAGTACTTC. It translates to CASSESRGEQYF.

The chain is built from TRBV19 and TRBJ2-1, with 11 bases that match TRBD1. Germline assignment: CDR1 LNHDA and CDR2 SQIVND (reference sequence). The V gene end was trimmed by 6 bases and the J gene end by 10 bases; junction bases not matched to a gene: 5. The CDR3 spans 13 residues. The CDR3 loop reads CASRDRGRTEQFF. CDR3 sequence (DNA): TGTGCCAGTAGGGACAGGGGGCGAACGGAGCAGTTCTTC. The whole variable domain, filled in from reference TRBV19 and TRBJ2-1, reads DGGITQSPKYLFRKEGQNVTLSCEQNLNHDAMYWYRQDPGQGLRLIYYSQIVNDFQKGDIAEGYSVSREKKESFPLTVTSAQKNPTAFYLCASRDRGRTEQFFGPGTRLTVL.